This T cell receptor (beta chain) was documented in a study of chemoradiotherapy in HPV16-positive cancers. Here immunoSEQ multiplex PCR was the method, and the copy in TCRdb shows in-frame clones only, minus some. The sample lists 15,000 to 20,000 clones; 70% were seen once. Samples were taken several times over chemoradiotherapy. Study-wide findings and caveats: Candidate HPV-specific clones and E7-related TCR motifs grew in tumor during treatment. The functional HPV-specific definition rests on just a couple of HPV16-positive patients. For HPV16-positive patients, expanding HPV-responsive T cells associated with longer recurrence-free survival.

There are a few counts of this clone. Its target is not known. The sequence came from a human donor with HPV-associated anogenital cancer. Sequenced material: tumor tissue, taken from a patient who underwent chemoradiotherapy.

The DNA of the CDR3 is TGTGCCAGCAGCGTAAGGCCTGCCTACGAGCAGTACTTC. Encoded protein: CASSVRPAYEQYF. This chain links TRBV9 with TRBJ2-7; D is uncertain. Germline V gives CDR1 SGDLS, CDR2 YYNGEE. The CDR3 is made up of 13 amino acids. V shed 1 base and J shed 2 bases, with 7 bases lying between them.